This T cell receptor beta chain was identified in a study of cytomegalovirus exposure and HLA in healthy donors. Study-wide results and caveats: Among TCR sequences, most were rare, though some public TCRs appeared in many donors.

Worth noting for this clone: What it binds is not known.

Between the trimmed V and J ends, which lost 5 bases and 2 bases, there was a span of 12 bases. The CDR3 has 14 amino acids. Germline V gives CDR1 MNHEY, CDR2 SVGAGI. Using immunoSEQ multiplex PCR, the repertoire was profiled, and TCRdb retains in-frame clones only, with some absent. The sample has about 64,000 clones; roughly 94% are singletons. Input material: PBMCs. The TCR originated in a woman under 30 in good health and CMV-seronegative. The chain recombines TRBV6-5 with TRBJ2-5; D is unclear. CDR3 loop: CASSGLGRQETQYF. DNA for the CDR3: TGTGCCAGCAGTGGCCTAGGTCGGCAAGAGACCCAGTACTTC.